Sequencing of this TCR beta chain was carried out in a study of shared clonotypes between healthy human individuals. Study-wide background: Three plates each covered CD4 naive and memory; CD8 naive two, CD8 memory one.

The donors were adults (healthy and HIV-negative) with no recent acute infections or vaccinations. V was clipped by 0 bases and J by 9 bases; unmatched bases: 6. The CDR3 is 14 residues long. Per germline, CDR1 SGHRS and CDR2 YFSETQ. The repertoire was sequenced with immunoSEQ multiplex PCR; TCRdb's copy has only in-frame clones and lacks some. The table has 550,000 to 850,000 clones, 72% seen once. In the case of this clone: Its target is unknown.

Study-level points and caveats: Relative to their counterparts shared across all four donors, non-shared clonotypes exhibited diminished generation probabilities.

The gene calls are TRBV5-1 and TRBJ2-1; 7 bases fit TRBD2. Sequencing input: memory CD4+ T cells sorted from blood. The subset is: CD45RA-negative fraction. The receptor was isolated from a woman younger than 45 in good health. CDR3 sequence: CASSLAGLESEQFF. In DNA, the CDR3 is TGCGCCAGCAGCTTGGCAGGACTAGAGAGTGAGCAGTTCTTC.